This T cell receptor (beta chain) was recovered during a study of regulatory T cells in long-lasting Graves disease. As to time point: persistent/refractory GD, antithyroid drugs over 5 years with positive TRAb. Scientists built the TCR library using RNA that was extracted from PBMCs. Arm-PCR of CDR3 regions with iRepertoire HTBI primers generated TCR beta libraries. MiXCR, applied by TCRdb to the multiplex PCR reads, yields one record per CDR3 protein. Among over 650,000 distinct CDR3 sequences listed, 25% to 30% were seen once. The sequencing here drew on peripheral blood mononuclear cells (PBMCs), taken when the disease was refractory, from a patient treated with antithyroid drugs. This sequence was found in a female donor with Graves disease.

CDR3 DNA sequence: TGTGCCAGCAGTCCAACTACAGACAGGGGGGGCGAGCAGTACTTC. This codes for CASSPTTDRGGEQYF. The chain couples TRBV6-1 to TRBJ2-7; TRBD1 agrees at 9 bases. CDR3 length: 15 residues. Germline-derived CDR1 and CDR2 are MNHNS and SASEGT. V was pared by 5 bases and J by 6 bases, with 11 bases of the junction left unmatched.